These 18 T cell receptor beta chains were sequenced from one sample in a study of blood T cell repertoires in COVID-19. The assay was immunoSEQ multiplex PCR, and TCRdb's table has in-frame clones only and misses some. The sample contains 110,000 to 150,000 clones, more than 75% of which appear only once. The sequenced sample was PBMCs or T cells enriched from blood (not recorded which). The receptors originated from a woman in her forties or fifties who had recovered from COVID-19.

This clone was found a few times. J is TRBJ2-5 and V is TRBV14; 8 nucleotides agree with TRBD2. There are 13 residues in the CDR3. Per the germline V gene, CDR1 is SGHDN and CDR2 is FVKESK. Trimming removed 4 bases from V and 7 bases from J; junction bases left unmatched: 5. The CDR3 nucleotides are TGTGCCAGCAGCCGCCCCGGGGGGGGGACCCAGTACTTC. This translates into CASSRPGGGTQYF.

The table lists this clone with many counts. The chain employs TRBV7-9 and TRBJ2-2, with a tentative D call TRBD2 (5 bases). This CDR3 region has 15 residues. V gave up 1 base and J gave up 4 bases, with 10 bases separating them. The germline V gene encodes CDR1 SEHNR and CDR2 FQNEAQ (reference sequence). The CDR3 loop reads CASSLGLAGTGELFF. The CDR3 coding sequence is TGTGCCAGCAGCTTAGGGCTAGCTGGCACCGGGGAGCTGTTTTTT.

The chain is built from TRBV5-1 and TRBJ1-2; D remains ambiguous. V lost 3 bases to trimming and J lost 2 bases, with 8 bases between them. The CDR3 has 13 residues. Germline V gene data show CDR1 as SGHRS and CDR2 as YFSETQ. CDR3 coding DNA: TGCGCCAGCAGCTCCGGGGAGAACTATGGCTACACCTTC. Protein: CASSSGENYGYTF.

The chain links TRBV28 to TRBJ1-1; 8 bases match TRBD1. CDR1 and CDR2 (germline): MDHEN, SYDVKM. This CDR3 contains 14 residues. Trimming took 5 bases from V and 4 from J; bases not matched to a gene: 6. The CDR3 protein is CASSPGGLGTEAFF. CDR3 nucleotide sequence: TGTGCCAGCAGTCCAGGGGGCCTGGGCACTGAAGCTTTCTTT.

V gene TRBV18 combines with J gene TRBJ2-7; a weak D match, TRBD2 (7 bases). Looked up from germline, CDR1 is KGHSH and CDR2 is LQKENI. The V and J ends lost 4 bases and 1 base respectively, with 14 bases between them. This CDR3 comprises 15 residues. For the CDR3, the DNA is TGTGCCAGCTCACTCAGGGAGGGGACATCCTACGAGCAGTACTTC. It specifies CASSLREGTSYEQYF.

This clone was seen a single time. The gene calls are TRBV9 and TRBJ2-4, with 8 bases fitting TRBD1. This CDR3 comprises 18 residues. With 0 bases clipped from V and 0 bases from J, the junction kept 8 bases outside the gene matches. Germline CDR1 is SGDLS and CDR2 is YYNGEE. CDR3 in amino acids: CASSVASDRGLAKNIQYF. CDR3 DNA: TGTGCCAGCAGCGTAGCATCAGACAGGGGTCTAGCCAAAAACATTCAGTACTTC. Full variable domain (rest looked up from reference TRBV9 and TRBJ2-4): DSGVTQTPKHLITATGQRVTLRCSPRSGDLSVYWYQQSLDQGLQFLIQYYNGEERAKGNILERFSAQQFPDLHSELNLSSLELGDSALYFCASSVASDRGLAKNIQYFGAGTRLSVL.

The J gene is TRBJ1-4, the V gene TRBV7-9; D not resolved. Germline V gives CDR1 SEHNR, CDR2 FQNEAQ (reference sequence). The CDR3 has 14 amino acids. The ends were cut back, 5 bases at V and 7 bases at J, with 14 bases in the middle. In nucleotides, the CDR3 is TGTGCCAGCAGCACCCTAGGGAGGCGTGAAAAACTGTTTTTT. Translating it yields CASSTLGRREKLFF.

J is TRBJ1-4 and V is TRBV10-3; 7 bases align to TRBD1. With V trimmed by 0 bases and J by 8 bases, 9 bases remained unmatched. The CDR3 is 16 residues long. Germline-derived CDR1 and CDR2 are ENHRY and SYGVKD. The CDR3 sequence: CAISESQTGKREKLFF. CDR3 bases: TGTGCCATCAGTGAGTCTCAGACAGGGAAGAGGGAAAAACTGTTTTTT.

The chain uses TRBV7-9 and TRBJ1-2; TRBD1 is a possible D gene (6 bases). The CDR3 runs 15 residues. The ends were cut back, 5 bases at V and 2 bases at J, with 15 bases in the middle. CDR1 and CDR2 from the germline V gene are SEHNR and FQNEAQ (reference sequence). The CDR3 DNA follows: TGTGCCAGCAGCCCGGACGAGGGGGTGAACTATGGCTACACCTTC. Protein product: CASSPDEGVNYGYTF.

This clone was observed a handful of times. This chain connects TRBV28 to TRBJ1-5; TRBD1 is a possible D gene (6 bases). Trimming removed 7 bases from V and 2 bases from J, with 18 bases in between. Germline V gene sequence: CDR1 MDHEN, CDR2 SYDVKM. The CDR3 covers 16 residues. CDR3 protein: CASTLSRGWGNQPQHF. DNA for the CDR3: TGTGCCAGCACCCTATCCAGGGGCTGGGGCAATCAGCCCCAGCATTTT.

This clone was counted ten times or more. The gene calls are TRBV9 and TRBJ1-3; no reliable D call. The V end was cut by 2 bases, the J end by 0 bases, with 6 bases between. Germline CDR1 is SGDLS and CDR2 is YYNGEE. This CDR3 is built from 14 residues. The CDR3 region is CASSVTVSGNTIYF. Written as DNA, the CDR3 is TGTGCCAGCAGCGTTACGGTCTCTGGAAACACCATATATTTT.

This clone was detected a few times. The gene calls are TRBV10-3 and TRBJ2-7, with D perhaps TRBD1 (5 bases). The CDR3 runs 14 residues. Looked up from germline, CDR1 is ENHRY and CDR2 is SYGVKD. V gave up 0 bases and J gave up 4 bases, with 10 bases separating them. Here the CDR3 DNA reads TGTGCCATCAGTGAGTCGGCAGGGATGTACGAGCAGTACTTC. Its translation: CAISESAGMYEQYF.

This CDR3 is CASSTRWGGNEKLFF. The CDR3 DNA reads TGTGCCAGTAGCACCAGATGGGGGGGGAATGAAAAACTGTTTTTT. V and J are TRBV19 and TRBJ1-4; tentatively, D is TRBD1 (5 bases). Trimming pared 6 bases from V and 5 bases from J, leaving 16 bases between. Germline-derived CDR1 and CDR2 are LNHDA and SQIVND (reference sequence). The CDR3 extends over 15 amino acids.

The rearrangement uses TRBV4-2 and TRBJ2-2; 8 nucleotides agree with TRBD2. The CDR3 is made up of 16 amino acids. With 1 base clipped from V and 3 bases from J, the junction kept 4 bases outside the gene matches. Germline-derived CDR1 and CDR2 are LGHNA and YNFKEQ. CDR3 amino acids: CASSQGFSGDTGELFF. CDR3 nucleotide sequence: TGTGCCAGCAGCCAAGGGTTTAGCGGGGACACCGGGGAGCTGTTTTTT.

Details on this clone: Relative to the germline gene, one junction end is altered; a read error may explain this. This chain connects TRBV6-1 to TRBJ1-3, with D uncertain. The germline V gene has CDR1 MNHNS and CDR2 SASEGT. The CDR3 loop spans 15 amino acids. CDR3 amino acids: CASNEILRSGNTIYF. The CDR3 DNA is TGTGCCAGCAATGAAATATTGCGCTCTGGAAACACCATATATTTT.

The chain carries TRBV24-1 and TRBJ2-1; TRBD2 aligns across 10 bases. The CDR3 loop spans 16 amino acids. Germline values: CDR1 KGHDR, CDR2 SFDVKD. V lost 3 bases to trimming and J lost 6 bases; unmatched junction nucleotides: 7. The CDR3 bases are TGTGCCACCAGTGATCCCCTAGCGGGGGCAATCAATGAGCAGTTCTTC. Translating gives CATSDPLAGAINEQFF.

The chain is built from TRBV5-1 and TRBJ1-6; 8 nucleotides align to TRBD1. Losses at the gene ends were 0 bases for V and 10 bases for J; bases not matched to a gene: 9. The CDR3 loop spans 16 amino acids. Germline V CDR1 and CDR2: SGHRS, YFSETQ. CDR3 in amino acids: CASSLELDRVLSPLHF. The DNA for the CDR3 is TGCGCCAGCAGCTTGGAATTGGACAGGGTGTTATCACCCCTCCACTTT.

This chain joins TRBV3-1 (or the pseudogene TRBV3-2) and TRBJ1-3; D gene uncertain. Trimming pared 5 bases from V and 3 bases from J, leaving 11 bases between. Germline CDR1 is LGHDT and CDR2 is YNNKEL (reference sequence). This CDR3 contains 14 residues. Here the CDR3 reads CASSSGGHGNTIYF. Here the CDR3 DNA reads TGTGCCAGCAGCTCGGGAGGGCATGGAAACACCATATATTTT.